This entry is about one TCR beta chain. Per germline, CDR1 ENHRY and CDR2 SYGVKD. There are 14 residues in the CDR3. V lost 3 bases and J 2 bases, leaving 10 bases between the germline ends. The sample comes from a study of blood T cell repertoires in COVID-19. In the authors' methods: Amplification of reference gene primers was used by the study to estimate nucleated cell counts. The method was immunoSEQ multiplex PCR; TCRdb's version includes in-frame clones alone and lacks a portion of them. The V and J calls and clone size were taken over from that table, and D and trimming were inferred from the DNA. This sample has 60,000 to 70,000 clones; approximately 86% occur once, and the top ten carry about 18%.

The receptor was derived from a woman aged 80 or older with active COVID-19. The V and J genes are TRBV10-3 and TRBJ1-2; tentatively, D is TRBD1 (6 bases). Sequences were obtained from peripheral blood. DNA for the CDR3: TGTGCCATCAGTGATTTCAGGGGCAACTATGGCTACACCTTC. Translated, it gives CAISDFRGNYGYTF.